This T cell receptor beta chain was recovered during a study of blood T cell repertoires in COVID-19. Overall study: Samples representing acute and convalescent COVID-19 were sourced from the United States, Italy and Spain. PBMCs, B-cell-depleted T cells, or T cells provided the cDNA or gDNA that made up the material.

This clone was picked up one time. The junction shows a germline mismatch at one end, possibly a read error. In terms of age and location, participants ranged from about 18 to 90 years and lived in about two dozen US areas. Shortly before study entry, within 2 weeks, exposed participants had met a COVID-19 case. From germline, CDR1 is SGHAT and CDR2 FQNNGV. The CDR3 length is 14 residues. Profiled with immunoSEQ multiplex PCR; TCRdb holds only in-frame clones, not every one. The profile shows almost 350,000 clones, about 90% of them singletons. The sequence was collected from a woman under 40 who had been exposed to COVID-19. Sequencing was carried out using PBMCs or T cells enriched from blood (not recorded which). This rearrangement joins TRBV11-2 to TRBJ1-2, with 9 bases lining up with TRBD1. CDR3 coding DNA: TGTGCCAGCACCTTACAGGGGGCTATAGGTGGCTACACCTTC. It yields the protein CASTLQGAIGGYTF. The full variable domain, its missing parts supplied by reference TRBV11-2 and TRBJ1-2, is EAGVAQSPRYKIIEKRQSVAFWCNPISGHATLYWYQQILGQGPKLLIQFQNNGVVDDSQLPKDRFSAERLKGVDSTLKIQPAKLEDSAVYLCASTLQGAIGGYTFGSGTRLTVV.